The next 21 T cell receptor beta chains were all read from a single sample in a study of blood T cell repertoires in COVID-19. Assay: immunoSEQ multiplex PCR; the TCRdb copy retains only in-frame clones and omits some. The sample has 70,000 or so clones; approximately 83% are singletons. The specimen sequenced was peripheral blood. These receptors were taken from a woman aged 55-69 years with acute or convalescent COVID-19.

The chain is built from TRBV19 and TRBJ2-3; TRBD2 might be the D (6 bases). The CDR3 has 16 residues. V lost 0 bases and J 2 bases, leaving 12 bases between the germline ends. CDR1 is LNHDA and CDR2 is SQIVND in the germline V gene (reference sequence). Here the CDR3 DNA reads TGTGCCAGTAGTATAGATCGGAGGGGAAACACAGATACGCAGTATTTT. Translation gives CASSIDRRGNTDTQYF. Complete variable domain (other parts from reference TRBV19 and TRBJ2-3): DGGITQSPKYLFRKEGQNVTLSCEQNLNHDAMYWYRQDPGQGLRLIYYSQIVNDFQKGDIAEGYSVSREKKESFPLTVTSAQKNPTAFYLCASSIDRRGNTDTQYFGPGTRLTVL.

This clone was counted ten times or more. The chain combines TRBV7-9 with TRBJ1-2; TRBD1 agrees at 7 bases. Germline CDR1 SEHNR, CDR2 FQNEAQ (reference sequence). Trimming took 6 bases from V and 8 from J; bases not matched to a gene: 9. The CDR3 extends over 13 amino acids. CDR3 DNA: TGTGCCAGCAGTCAAGGGGGCGGAGGCGGCTACACCTTC. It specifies CASSQGGGGGYTF.

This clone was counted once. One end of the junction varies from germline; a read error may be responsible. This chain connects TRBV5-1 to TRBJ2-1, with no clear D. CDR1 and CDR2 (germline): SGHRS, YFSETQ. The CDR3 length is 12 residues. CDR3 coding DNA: TGCGCCAGCAGCTTGAGCCTCGGAGAGCTGTTCTTC. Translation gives CASSLSLGELFF.

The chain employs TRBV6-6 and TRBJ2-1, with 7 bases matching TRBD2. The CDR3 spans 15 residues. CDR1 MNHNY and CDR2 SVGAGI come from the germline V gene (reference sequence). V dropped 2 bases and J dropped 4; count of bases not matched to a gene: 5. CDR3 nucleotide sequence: TGTGCCAGCAGTTACGCGGGGGATTCTTACAATGAGCAGTTCTTC. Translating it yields CASSYAGDSYNEQFF.

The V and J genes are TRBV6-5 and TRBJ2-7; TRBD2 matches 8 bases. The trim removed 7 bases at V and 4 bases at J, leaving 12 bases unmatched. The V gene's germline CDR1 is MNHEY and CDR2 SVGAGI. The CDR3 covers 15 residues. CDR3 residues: CASTPTLAGDYEQYF. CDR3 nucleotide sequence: TGTGCCAGCACTCCGACGCTAGCGGGTGATTACGAGCAGTACTTC.

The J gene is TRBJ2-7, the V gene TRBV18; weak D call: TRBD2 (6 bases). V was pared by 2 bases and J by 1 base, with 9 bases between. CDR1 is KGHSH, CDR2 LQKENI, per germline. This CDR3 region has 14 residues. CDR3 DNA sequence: TGTGCCAGCTCACCAGGTGGGGGGTCCTACGAGCAGTACTTC. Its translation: CASSPGGGSYEQYF. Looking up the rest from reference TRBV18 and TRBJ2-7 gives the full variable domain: NAGVMQNPRHLVRRRGQEARLRCSPMKGHSHVYWYRQLPEEGLKFMVYLQKENIIDESGMPKERFSAEFPKEGPSILRIQQVVRGDSAAYFCASSPGGGSYEQYFGPGTRLTVT.

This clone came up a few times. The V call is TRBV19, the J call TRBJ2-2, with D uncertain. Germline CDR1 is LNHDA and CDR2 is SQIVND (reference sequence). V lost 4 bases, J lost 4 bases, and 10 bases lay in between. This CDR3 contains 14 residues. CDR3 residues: CASSTGRPTGELFF. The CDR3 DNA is TGTGCCAGTAGTACAGGCAGGCCCACCGGGGAGCTGTTTTTT.

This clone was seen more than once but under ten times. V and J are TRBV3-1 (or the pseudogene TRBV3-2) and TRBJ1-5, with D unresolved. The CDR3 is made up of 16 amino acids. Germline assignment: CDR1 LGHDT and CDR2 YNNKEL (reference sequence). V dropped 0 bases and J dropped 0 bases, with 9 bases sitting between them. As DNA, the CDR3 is TGTGCCAGCAGCCAAGATCCCAGAAATAGCAATCAGCCCCAGCATTTT. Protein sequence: CASSQDPRNSNQPQHF.

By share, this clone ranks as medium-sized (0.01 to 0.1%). The CDR3 DNA reads TGTGCCAGCACTGACCAGGGGCATAATGAAAAACTGTTTTTT. It specifies CASTDQGHNEKLFF. The chain is built from TRBV6-6 and TRBJ1-4, with D possibly TRBD1 on 6 matching bases. Per germline, CDR1 MNHNY and CDR2 SVGAGI (reference sequence). The CDR3 spans 14 residues. V lost 7 bases, J lost 4 bases, and 13 bases lay in between.

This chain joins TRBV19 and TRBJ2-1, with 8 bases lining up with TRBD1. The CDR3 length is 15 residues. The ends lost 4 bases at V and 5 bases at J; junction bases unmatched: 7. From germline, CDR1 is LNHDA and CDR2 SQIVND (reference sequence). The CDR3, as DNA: TGTGCCAGTAGTACCGGACAGGGTCAGAACAATGAGCAGTTCTTC. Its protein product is CASSTGQGQNNEQFF.

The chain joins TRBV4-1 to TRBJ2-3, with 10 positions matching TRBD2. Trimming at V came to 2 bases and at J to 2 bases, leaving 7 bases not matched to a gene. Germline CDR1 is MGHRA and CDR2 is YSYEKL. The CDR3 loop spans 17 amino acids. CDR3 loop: CASSQPGLATYTDTQYF. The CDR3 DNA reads TGCGCCAGCAGCCAACCGGGACTAGCGACCTACACAGATACGCAGTATTTT.

As DNA, the CDR3 is TGTGCCAGCAGTCAGGATCCTACCCTTAATTCACCCCTCCACTTT. Protein: CASSQDPTLNSPLHF. The V gene is TRBV5-4, the J gene TRBJ1-6; the D is unclear. There are 15 residues in the CDR3. CDR1 and CDR2 (germline): SGHNT, YYREEE (reference sequence). The V and J ends lost 5 bases and 6 bases respectively, with 15 bases between them. The whole variable domain, remainder taken from reference TRBV5-4 and TRBJ1-6, is ETGVTQSPTHLIKTRGQQVTLRCSSQSGHNTVSWYQQALGQGPQFIFQYYREEENGRGNFPPRFSGLQFPNYSSELNVNALELDDSALYLCASSQDPTLNSPLHFGNGTRLTVT.

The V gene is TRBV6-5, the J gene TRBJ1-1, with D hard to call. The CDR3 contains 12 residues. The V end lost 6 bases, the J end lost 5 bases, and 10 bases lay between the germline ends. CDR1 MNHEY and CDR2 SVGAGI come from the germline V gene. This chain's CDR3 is CASSSVMTEAFF. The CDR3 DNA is TGTGCCAGCAGCTCCGTAATGACTGAAGCTTTCTTT.

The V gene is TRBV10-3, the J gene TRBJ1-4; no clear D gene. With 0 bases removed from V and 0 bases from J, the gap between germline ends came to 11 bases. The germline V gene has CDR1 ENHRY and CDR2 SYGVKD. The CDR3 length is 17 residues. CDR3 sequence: CAISESRGGPTNEKLFF. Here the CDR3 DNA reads TGTGCCATCAGTGAGTCCCGAGGCGGTCCAACTAATGAAAAACTGTTTTTT.

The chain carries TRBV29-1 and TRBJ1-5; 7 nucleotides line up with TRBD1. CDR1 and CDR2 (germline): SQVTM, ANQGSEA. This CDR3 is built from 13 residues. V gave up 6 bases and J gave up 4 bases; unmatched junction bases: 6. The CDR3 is CSVKQGLNQPQHF. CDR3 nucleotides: TGCAGCGTGAAACAGGGGTTAAATCAGCCCCAGCATTTT.

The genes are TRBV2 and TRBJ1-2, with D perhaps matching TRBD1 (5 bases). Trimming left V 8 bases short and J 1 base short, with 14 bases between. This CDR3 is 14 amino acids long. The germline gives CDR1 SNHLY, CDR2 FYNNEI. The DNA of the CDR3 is TGTGCCAGCGCCAAAGACAGCAGTAACTATGGCTACACCTTC. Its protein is CASAKDSSNYGYTF.

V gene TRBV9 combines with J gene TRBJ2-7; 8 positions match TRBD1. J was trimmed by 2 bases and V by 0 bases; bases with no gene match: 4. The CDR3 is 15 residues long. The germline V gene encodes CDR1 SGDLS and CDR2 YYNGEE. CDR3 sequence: CASSVDRGLTYEQYF. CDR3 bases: TGTGCCAGCAGCGTAGACAGGGGGTTAACCTACGAGCAGTACTTC.

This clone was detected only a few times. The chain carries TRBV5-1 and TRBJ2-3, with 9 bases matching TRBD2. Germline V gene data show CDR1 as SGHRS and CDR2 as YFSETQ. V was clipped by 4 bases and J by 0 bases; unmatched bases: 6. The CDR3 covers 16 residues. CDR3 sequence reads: CASSLGGTSSTDTQYF. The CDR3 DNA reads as TGCGCCAGCAGCCTAGGGGGGACTAGCAGCACAGATACGCAGTATTTT. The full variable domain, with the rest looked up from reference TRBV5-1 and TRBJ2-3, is KAGVTQTPRYLIKTRGQQVTLSCSPISGHRSVSWYQQTPGQGLQFLFEYFSETQRNKGNFPGRFSGRQFSNSRSEMNVSTLELGDSALYLCASSLGGTSSTDTQYFGPGTRLTVL.

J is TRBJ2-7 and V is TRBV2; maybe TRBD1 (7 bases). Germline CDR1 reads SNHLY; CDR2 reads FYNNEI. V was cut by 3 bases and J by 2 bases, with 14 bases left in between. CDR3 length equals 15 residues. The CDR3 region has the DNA TGTGCCAGCAGTGAGGGGGGTAGGGGGCCCTACGAGCAGTACTTC. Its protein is CASSEGGRGPYEQYF.

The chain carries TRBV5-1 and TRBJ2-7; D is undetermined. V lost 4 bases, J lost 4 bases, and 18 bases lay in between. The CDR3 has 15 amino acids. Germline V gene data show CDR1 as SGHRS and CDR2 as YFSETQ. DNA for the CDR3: TGCGCCAGCAGCCCCCCGGGTAGGCATGGATACGAGCAGTACTTC. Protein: CASSPPGRHGYEQYF.

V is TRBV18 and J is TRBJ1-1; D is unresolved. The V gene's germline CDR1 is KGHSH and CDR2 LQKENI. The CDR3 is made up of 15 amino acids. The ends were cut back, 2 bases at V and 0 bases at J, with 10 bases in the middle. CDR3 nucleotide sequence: TGTGCCAGCTCACCAGAGGCTCAGTTGAACACTGAAGCTTTCTTT. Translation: CASSPEAQLNTEAFF. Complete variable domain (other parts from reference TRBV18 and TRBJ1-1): NAGVMQNPRHLVRRRGQEARLRCSPMKGHSHVYWYRQLPEEGLKFMVYLQKENIIDESGMPKERFSAEFPKEGPSILRIQQVVRGDSAAYFCASSPEAQLNTEAFFGQGTRLTVV.